Listed below are T cell receptor beta chains from one sample, sequenced in a study of blood T cell repertoires in COVID-19. TCRdb's copy holds only in-frame clones and misses some; the assay was immunoSEQ multiplex PCR. The table has approximately 340,000 clones, more than 70% seen once. The sample comprised peripheral blood. Source of these receptors: a man aged 25-45 years with active or convalescent COVID-19. Each CDR3 is given with its conserved first and last residue. A D gene is named only where the DNA matches it firmly. Only some rows state a clone size, as once, few, many or a class for expanded clones.

d_gene: .; j_gene: TRBJ2-2; abundance: .; v_gene: TRBV28; CDR3nt: TGTGCCAGCAGTTTCGCCGGGGGAGGGAACACCGGGGAGCTGTTTTTT; CDR3aa: CASSFAGGGNTGELFF
d_gene: TRBD2; j_gene: TRBJ2-1; abundance: .; v_gene: TRBV7-6; CDR3nt: TGTGCCAGCAGCCTCGGACTAGCGGAAATCGATGAGCAGTTCTTC; CDR3aa: CASSLGLAEIDEQFF
d_gene: .; j_gene: TRBJ2-7; abundance: .; v_gene: TRBV19; CDR3nt: TGTGCCAGTAGTATAGAAACTCGGAGTGGCGAGCAGTACTTC; CDR3aa: CASSIETRSGEQYF
d_gene: TRBD2; j_gene: TRBJ2-1; abundance: .; v_gene: TRBV7-3; CDR3nt: TGTGCCAGCAGCTCGACTAGCGGGGGTAACAATGAGCAGTTCTTC; CDR3aa: CASSSTSGGNNEQFF
d_gene: TRBD2; j_gene: TRBJ2-1; abundance: .; v_gene: TRBV28; CDR3nt: TGTGCCAGCAGCCCTAGCGGGAGGGCCCTCAATGAGCAGTTCTTC; CDR3aa: CASSPSGRALNEQFF
d_gene: TRBD1; j_gene: TRBJ1-1; abundance: .; v_gene: TRBV10-3; CDR3nt: TGTGCCATCAGGATGACAGGGGGAACTGAAGCTTTCTTT; CDR3aa: CAIRMTGGTEAFF
d_gene: .; j_gene: TRBJ1-2; abundance: .; v_gene: TRBV5-6; CDR3nt: TGTGCCAGCACCCGGGGGGCCAAGGAGGCCTATGGCTACACCTTC; CDR3aa: CASTRGAKEAYGYTF
d_gene: TRBD1; j_gene: TRBJ1-6; abundance: .; v_gene: TRBV7-2; CDR3nt: TGTGCCAGCAGCCGGGACAGGGGCTCCTATAATTCACCCCTCCACTTT; CDR3aa: CASSRDRGSYNSPLHF
d_gene: TRBD1; j_gene: TRBJ2-7; abundance: once; v_gene: TRBV6-5; CDR3nt: TGTGCCAGCATCGGGACAGGGGGCTCCTACGAGCAGTACTTC; CDR3aa: CASIGTGGSYEQYF
d_gene: .; j_gene: TRBJ1-2; abundance: .; v_gene: TRBV6-2/TRBV6-3; CDR3nt: TGTGCCAGCAGTTCCGGAGGAGTTTACTATGGCTACACCTTC; CDR3aa: CASSSGGVYYGYTF
d_gene: .; j_gene: TRBJ1-1; abundance: .; v_gene: TRBV9; CDR3nt: TGTGCCAGCAGCGCCTCTCGGGGGAGAGCTTTCTTT; CDR3aa: CASSASRGRAFF
d_gene: .; j_gene: TRBJ1-3; abundance: .; v_gene: TRBV4-3; CDR3nt: TGCGCCAGCAGCCAAGATCCGGGATTACACTCTGGAAACACCATATATTTT; CDR3aa: CASSQDPGLHSGNTIYF
d_gene: .; j_gene: TRBJ1-1; abundance: .; v_gene: TRBV28; CDR3nt: TGTGCCAGCAGTTTATTGAGGGTTGAAGCTTTCTTT; CDR3aa: CASSLLRVEAFF
d_gene: .; j_gene: TRBJ2-5; abundance: .; v_gene: TRBV5-1; CDR3nt: TGCGCCAGCAGCGTCGGGGAGTTTGGAGAGACCCAGTACTTC; CDR3aa: CASSVGEFGETQYF
d_gene: .; j_gene: TRBJ2-7; abundance: .; v_gene: TRBV12-3/TRBV12-4; CDR3nt: TGTGCCAGCAGTTTTTCAGGGCTCTACGAGCAGTACTTC; CDR3aa: CASSFSGLYEQYF
d_gene: TRBD2; j_gene: TRBJ2-2; abundance: .; v_gene: TRBV5-4; CDR3nt: TGTGCCAGCAGCTTTGACGGGGGGGCGACCACCGGGGAGCTGTTTTTT; CDR3aa: CASSFDGGATTGELFF
d_gene: TRBD2; j_gene: TRBJ2-7; abundance: .; v_gene: TRBV11-2; CDR3nt: TGTGCCAGCAGCCCCCGGACTAGCGACTACGAGCAGTACTTC; CDR3aa: CASSPRTSDYEQYF
d_gene: .; j_gene: TRBJ2-2; abundance: once; v_gene: TRBV5-4; CDR3nt: TGTGCCAGCAGCGGGGGGACCGGGGAGCTGTTTTTT; CDR3aa: CASSGGTGELFF
d_gene: .; j_gene: TRBJ1-5; abundance: .; v_gene: TRBV11-3; CDR3nt: TGTGCCAGCAGCCTCAGAACGGGTCAGCCCCAGCATTTT; CDR3aa: CASSLRTGQPQHF
d_gene: .; j_gene: TRBJ1-2; abundance: .; v_gene: TRBV4-1; CDR3nt: TGCGCCAGCAGCCAAGTCCCCACAGGGATAGTAGGCTACACCTTC; CDR3aa: CASSQVPTGIVGYTF
d_gene: TRBD1; j_gene: TRBJ1-2; abundance: .; v_gene: TRBV7-2; CDR3nt: TGTGCCAGCAGCTACAACAGGGGTGGCGGCTATGGCTACACCTTC; CDR3aa: CASSYNRGGGYGYTF
d_gene: .; j_gene: TRBJ2-7; abundance: .; v_gene: TRBV18; CDR3nt: TGTGCCAGCTCTTCAGGGATGCAAGAGCAGTACTTC; CDR3aa: CASSSGMQEQYF
d_gene: TRBD2; j_gene: TRBJ2-5; abundance: once; v_gene: TRBV18; CDR3nt: TGTGCCAGCTCGCCTCCTTCTTCGTCGGGGGGACGAGAGACCCAGTACTTC; CDR3aa: CASSPPSSSGGRETQYF
d_gene: .; j_gene: TRBJ1-1; abundance: .; v_gene: TRBV10-1; CDR3nt: TGCGCCAGCAGGAGGACAGCTGAAGCTTTCTTT; CDR3aa: CASRRTAEAFF
d_gene: TRBD2; j_gene: TRBJ2-5; abundance: .; v_gene: TRBV5-1; CDR3nt: TGCGCCAGCAGCCGAGGACTAGCGGGTGATGAAGAGACCCAGTACTTC; CDR3aa: CASSRGLAGDEETQYF
d_gene: .; j_gene: TRBJ1-4; abundance: .; v_gene: TRBV15; CDR3nt: TGTGCCACCAGCGGGGGACGACAGGACACAACTAATGAAAAACTGTTTTTT; CDR3aa: CATSGGRQDTTNEKLFF
d_gene: TRBD1; j_gene: TRBJ2-5; abundance: .; v_gene: TRBV10-3; CDR3nt: TGTGCCATCAGTGAGTCAAGGGGGCCACAGGAGACCCAGTACTTC; CDR3aa: CAISESRGPQETQYF
d_gene: TRBD1; j_gene: TRBJ2-7; abundance: .; v_gene: TRBV9; CDR3nt: TGTGCCAGCAGCGGGGGACAGGGGCAATCCTACGAGCAGTACTTC; CDR3aa: CASSGGQGQSYEQYF
d_gene: .; j_gene: TRBJ1-1; abundance: .; v_gene: TRBV5-1; CDR3nt: TGCGCCAGCAGCGCGAGTGCGGGCACTGAAGCTTTCTTT; CDR3aa: CASSASAGTEAFF
d_gene: .; j_gene: TRBJ2-6; abundance: .; v_gene: TRBV27; CDR3nt: TGTGCCAGCAGTCCCTGGGGAGTGGGGGCCAACGTCCTGACTTTC; CDR3aa: CASSPWGVGANVLTF
d_gene: .; j_gene: TRBJ1-1; abundance: .; v_gene: TRBV30; CDR3nt: TGTGCCTGGAGTACAGGGCCCGCTGAAGCTTTCTTT; CDR3aa: CAWSTGPAEAFF
d_gene: .; j_gene: TRBJ2-2; abundance: .; v_gene: TRBV5-1; CDR3nt: TGCGCCAGCAGCTTGGCGCTGGGAGGAGTCACCGGGGAGCTGTTTTTT; CDR3aa: CASSLALGGVTGELFF
d_gene: TRBD1; j_gene: TRBJ2-3; abundance: .; v_gene: TRBV20-1; CDR3nt: TGCAGTGCTAGTCAAGGGACAGGGGGAGATACGCAGTATTTT; CDR3aa: CSASQGTGGDTQYF
d_gene: .; j_gene: TRBJ1-1; abundance: .; v_gene: TRBV4-2; CDR3nt: TGTGCCAGCAGCCAAGAATCAGGGCTGATGAACACTGAAGCTTTCTTT; CDR3aa: CASSQESGLMNTEAFF
d_gene: TRBD1; j_gene: TRBJ1-2; abundance: .; v_gene: TRBV14; CDR3nt: TGTGCCAGCAGCTCTAATTCCGGGACAGGGAGCGGCTACACCTTC; CDR3aa: CASSSNSGTGSGYTF
d_gene: .; j_gene: TRBJ1-6; abundance: once; v_gene: TRBV5-1; CDR3nt: TGCGCCAGCAGCTCGGACTCCTCACCCCTCCACTTT; CDR3aa: CASSSDSSPLHF
d_gene: .; j_gene: TRBJ1-6; abundance: .; v_gene: TRBV4-2; CDR3nt: TGTGCCAGCAGCCAAGAACTAGCCTCCTATAATTCACCCCTCCACTTT; CDR3aa: CASSQELASYNSPLHF
d_gene: TRBD2; j_gene: TRBJ2-1; abundance: .; v_gene: TRBV19; CDR3nt: TGTGCCAGTAGTATCCAGGGACTAGCGGGAGACGTTGAGCAGTTCTTC; CDR3aa: CASSIQGLAGDVEQFF
d_gene: .; j_gene: TRBJ1-2; abundance: .; v_gene: TRBV6-5; CDR3nt: TGTGCCAGCAGTACCAGGGGACAAATCTATGGCTACACCTTC; CDR3aa: CASSTRGQIYGYTF
d_gene: .; j_gene: TRBJ1-1; abundance: .; v_gene: TRBV11-2; CDR3nt: TGTGCCAGCAGCTTAGGACGCGGGAACACTGAAGCTTTCTTT; CDR3aa: CASSLGRGNTEAFF
d_gene: .; j_gene: TRBJ2-1; abundance: .; v_gene: TRBV24-1; CDR3nt: TGTGCCACCAGTGACCCTACCGCGGGGAGCTCCTACAATGAGCAGTTCTTC; CDR3aa: CATSDPTAGSSYNEQFF
d_gene: .; j_gene: TRBJ2-1; abundance: .; v_gene: TRBV2; CDR3nt: TGTGCCAGCAGTGAGGCTAGCTCCTACAATGAGCAGTTCTTC; CDR3aa: CASSEASSYNEQFF
d_gene: TRBD2; j_gene: TRBJ2-7; abundance: once; v_gene: TRBV5-1; CDR3nt: TGCGCCAGCAGCTTGAGCCTAGCGGGAGAAGGCGAGCAGTACTTC; CDR3aa: CASSLSLAGEGEQYF
d_gene: .; j_gene: TRBJ2-1; abundance: .; v_gene: TRBV28; CDR3nt: TGTGCCAGCAGTTACAATCCCCTGAATGAGCAGTTCTTC; CDR3aa: CASSYNPLNEQFF
d_gene: TRBD1; j_gene: TRBJ2-7; abundance: once; v_gene: TRBV7-9; CDR3nt: TGTGCCAGCAGCCCGCCGGGACAGAACGACGAGCAGTACTTC; CDR3aa: CASSPPGQNDEQYF
d_gene: .; j_gene: TRBJ2-7; abundance: .; v_gene: TRBV7-6; CDR3nt: TGTGCCAGCAGCTGGGGGGATTACGAGCAGTACTTC; CDR3aa: CASSWGDYEQYF
d_gene: TRBD1; j_gene: TRBJ1-2; abundance: .; v_gene: TRBV20-1; CDR3nt: TGCAGTGCTACCATCCAGGGGGACTACACCTTC; CDR3aa: CSATIQGDYTF
d_gene: TRBD2; j_gene: TRBJ2-7; abundance: .; v_gene: TRBV6-6; CDR3nt: TGTGCCAGCAACTCCGGGACTAGGACCCACGAGCAGTACTTC; CDR3aa: CASNSGTRTHEQYF
d_gene: .; j_gene: TRBJ2-3; abundance: .; v_gene: TRBV6-5; CDR3nt: TGTGCCAGCACCAGGGCTGCAGATACGCAGTATTTT; CDR3aa: CASTRAADTQYF
d_gene: .; j_gene: TRBJ2-1; abundance: .; v_gene: TRBV3-1/TRBV3-2; CDR3nt: TGTGCCAGCAGCCAAGATACAGGACCCCACAATGAGCAGTTCTTC; CDR3aa: CASSQDTGPHNEQFF
d_gene: TRBD1; j_gene: TRBJ1-2; abundance: .; v_gene: TRBV7-2; CDR3nt: TGTGCCAGCAGTCCCGGGACAGGGATAAGTGGCTACACCTTC; CDR3aa: CASSPGTGISGYTF
d_gene: TRBD1; j_gene: TRBJ2-7; abundance: .; v_gene: TRBV7-9; CDR3nt: TGTGCCAGCAGCTCCCCGGACAGGGGCTACGAGCAGTACTTC; CDR3aa: CASSSPDRGYEQYF
d_gene: .; j_gene: TRBJ1-5; abundance: .; v_gene: TRBV4-3; CDR3nt: TGCGCCAGCAGCCAGGACCGAGCGGGCAATCAGCCCCAGCATTTT; CDR3aa: CASSQDRAGNQPQHF
d_gene: TRBD1; j_gene: TRBJ1-4; abundance: .; v_gene: TRBV5-4; CDR3nt: TGTGCCAGCAGCTTGGACAGGGGTGGCGAAAAACTGTTTTTT; CDR3aa: CASSLDRGGEKLFF